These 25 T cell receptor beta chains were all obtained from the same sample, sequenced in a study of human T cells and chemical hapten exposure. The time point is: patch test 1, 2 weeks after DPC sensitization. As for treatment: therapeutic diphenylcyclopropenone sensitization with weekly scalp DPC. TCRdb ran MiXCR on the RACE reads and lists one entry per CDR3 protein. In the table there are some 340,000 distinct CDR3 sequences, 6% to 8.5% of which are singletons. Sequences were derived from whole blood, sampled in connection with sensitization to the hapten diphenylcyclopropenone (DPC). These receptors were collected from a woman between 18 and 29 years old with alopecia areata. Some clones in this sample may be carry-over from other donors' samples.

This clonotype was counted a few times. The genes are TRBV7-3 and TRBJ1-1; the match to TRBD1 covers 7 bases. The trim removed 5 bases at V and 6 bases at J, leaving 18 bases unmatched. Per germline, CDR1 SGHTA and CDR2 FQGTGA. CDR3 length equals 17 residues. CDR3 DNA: TGTGCCAGCAGCCGAGGACAGGTCGGAGCTAACGGAGCTGAAGCTTTCTTT. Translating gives CASSRGQVGANGAEAFF.

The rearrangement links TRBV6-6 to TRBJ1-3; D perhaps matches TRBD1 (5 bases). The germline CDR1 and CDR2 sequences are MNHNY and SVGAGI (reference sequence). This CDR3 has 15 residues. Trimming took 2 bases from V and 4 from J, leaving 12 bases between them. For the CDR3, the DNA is TGTGCCAGCAGTTACGCCGGGGGATCCGGAAACACCATATATTTT. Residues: CASSYAGGSGNTIYF.

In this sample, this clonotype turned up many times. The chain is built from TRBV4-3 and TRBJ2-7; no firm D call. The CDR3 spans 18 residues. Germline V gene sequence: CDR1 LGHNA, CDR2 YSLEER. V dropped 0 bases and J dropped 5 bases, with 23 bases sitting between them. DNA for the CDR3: TGCGCCAGCAGCCAAGAAAGATTGGGTGGATCTTCGGGTGACGAGCAGTACTTC. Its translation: CASSQERLGGSSGDEQYF.

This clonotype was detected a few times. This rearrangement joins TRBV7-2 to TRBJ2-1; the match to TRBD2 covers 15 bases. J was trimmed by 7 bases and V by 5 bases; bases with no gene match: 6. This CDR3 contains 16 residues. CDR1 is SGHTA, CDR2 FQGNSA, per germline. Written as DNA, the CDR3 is TGTGCCAGCAGCAGGACTAGCGGGGGGGCCTGGAATGAGCAGTTCTTC. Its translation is CASSRTSGGAWNEQFF.

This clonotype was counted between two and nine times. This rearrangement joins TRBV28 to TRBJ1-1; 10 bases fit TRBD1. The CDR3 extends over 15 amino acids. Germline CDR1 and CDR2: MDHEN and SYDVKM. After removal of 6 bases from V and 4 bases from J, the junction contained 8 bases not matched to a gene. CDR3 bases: TGTGCCAGCAGACAGGACAGGGGGTTGAGCACTGAAGCTTTCTTT. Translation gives CASRQDRGLSTEAFF.

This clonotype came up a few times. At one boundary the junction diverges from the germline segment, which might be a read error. The CDR3 protein is CASRTGMNTEAFF. The CDR3 DNA reads as TGTGCCAGCAGAACAGGGATGAATACTGAAGCTTTCTTT. The chain carries TRBV6-9 and TRBJ1-1, with a tentative D call TRBD1 (6 bases). This CDR3 comprises 13 residues. Per the germline V gene, CDR1 is MNHGY and CDR2 is SVAAGI.

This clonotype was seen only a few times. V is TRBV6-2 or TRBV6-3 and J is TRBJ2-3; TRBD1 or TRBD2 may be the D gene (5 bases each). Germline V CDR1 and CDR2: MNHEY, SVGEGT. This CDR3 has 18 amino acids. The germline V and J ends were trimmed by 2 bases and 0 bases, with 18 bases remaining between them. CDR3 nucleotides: TGTGCCAGCAGTTACCCGGCCACGGGGCAGGCTAGCACAGATACGCAGTATTTT. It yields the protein CASSYPATGQASTDTQYF.

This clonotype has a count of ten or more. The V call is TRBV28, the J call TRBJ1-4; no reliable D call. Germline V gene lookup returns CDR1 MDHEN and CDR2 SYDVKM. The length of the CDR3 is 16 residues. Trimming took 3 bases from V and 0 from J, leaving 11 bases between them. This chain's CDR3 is CASSFSWPATNEKLFF. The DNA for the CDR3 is TGTGCCAGCAGTTTCTCCTGGCCTGCAACTAATGAAAAACTGTTTTTT.

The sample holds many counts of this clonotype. The CDR3 DNA follows: TGTGCCAGCAGCTTTCTGGTTGACAGGGAGAGGCTTTACAACACCGGGGAGCTGTTTTTT. This translates into CASSFLVDRERLYNTGELFF. V is TRBV7-9 and J is TRBJ2-2; TRBD1 aligns across 7 bases. The V segment lost 3 bases and the J segment 2 bases; nucleotides outside the gene matches: 18. This CDR3 is 20 amino acids long. The germline gives CDR1 SEHNR, CDR2 FQNEAQ (reference sequence).

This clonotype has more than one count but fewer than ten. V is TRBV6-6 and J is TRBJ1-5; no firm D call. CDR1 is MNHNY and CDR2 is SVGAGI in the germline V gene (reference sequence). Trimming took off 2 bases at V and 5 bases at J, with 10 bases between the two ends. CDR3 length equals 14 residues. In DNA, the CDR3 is TGTGCCAGCAGTTACACCGGGCCCCATCAGCCCCAGCATTTT. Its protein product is CASSYTGPHQPQHF.

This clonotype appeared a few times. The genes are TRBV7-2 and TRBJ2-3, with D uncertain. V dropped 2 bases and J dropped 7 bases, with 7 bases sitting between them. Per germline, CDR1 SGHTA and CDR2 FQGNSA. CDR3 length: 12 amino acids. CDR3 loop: CASSLRQNTQYF. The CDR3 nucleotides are TGTGCCAGCAGCTTACGGCAAAATACGCAGTATTTT.

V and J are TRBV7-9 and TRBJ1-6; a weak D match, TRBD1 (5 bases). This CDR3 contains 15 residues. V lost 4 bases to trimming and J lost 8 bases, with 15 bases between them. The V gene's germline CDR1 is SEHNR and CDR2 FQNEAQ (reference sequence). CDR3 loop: CASSYRQPLDSPLHF. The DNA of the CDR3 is TGTGCCAGCAGCTACCGACAGCCTTTGGATTCACCCCTCCACTTT. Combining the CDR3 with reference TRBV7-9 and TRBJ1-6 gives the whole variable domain DTGVSQNPRHKITKRGQNVTFRCDPISEHNRLYWYRQTLGQGPEFLTYFQNEAQLEKSRLLSDRFSAERPKGSFSTLEIQRTEQGDSAMYLCASSYRQPLDSPLHFGNGTRLTVT.

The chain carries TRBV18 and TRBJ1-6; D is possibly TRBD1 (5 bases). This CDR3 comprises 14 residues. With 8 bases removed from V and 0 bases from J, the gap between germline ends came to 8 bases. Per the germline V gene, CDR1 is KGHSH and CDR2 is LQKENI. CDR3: CASTDSSYNSPLHF. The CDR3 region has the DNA TGTGCCAGCACCGACAGCTCCTATAATTCACCCCTCCACTTT.

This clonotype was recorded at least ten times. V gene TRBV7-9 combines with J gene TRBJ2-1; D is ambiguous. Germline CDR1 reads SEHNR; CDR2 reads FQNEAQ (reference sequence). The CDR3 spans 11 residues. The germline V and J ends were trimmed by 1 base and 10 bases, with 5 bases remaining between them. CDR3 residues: CASSLGQEQFF. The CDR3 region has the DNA TGTGCCAGCAGCTTAGGCCAGGAGCAGTTCTTC.

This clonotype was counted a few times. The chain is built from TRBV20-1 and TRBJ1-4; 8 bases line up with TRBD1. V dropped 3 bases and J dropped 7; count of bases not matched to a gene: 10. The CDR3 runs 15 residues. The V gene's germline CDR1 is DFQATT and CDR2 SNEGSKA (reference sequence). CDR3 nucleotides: TGCAGTGCTAGGGAAGGTACAGGGGGAGTTGAAAAACTGTTTTTT. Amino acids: CSAREGTGGVEKLFF.

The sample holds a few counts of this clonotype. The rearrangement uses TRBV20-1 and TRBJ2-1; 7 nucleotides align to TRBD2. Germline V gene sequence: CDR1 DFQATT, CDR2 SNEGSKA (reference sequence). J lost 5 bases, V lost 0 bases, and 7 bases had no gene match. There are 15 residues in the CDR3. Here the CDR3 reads CSARDVLAVHNEQFF. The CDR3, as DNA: TGCAGTGCTAGAGATGTCCTAGCGGTACACAATGAGCAGTTCTTC.

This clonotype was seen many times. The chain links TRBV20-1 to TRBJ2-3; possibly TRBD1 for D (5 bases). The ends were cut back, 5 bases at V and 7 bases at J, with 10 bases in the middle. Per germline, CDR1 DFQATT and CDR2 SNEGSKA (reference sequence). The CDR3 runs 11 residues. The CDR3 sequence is CSARQINTQYF. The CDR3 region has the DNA TGCAGTGCTCGACAGATAAATACGCAGTATTTT.

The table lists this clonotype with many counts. As DNA, the CDR3 is TGTGCCAGCAGTTCAGGGGGAAGTATACATGGCTACACCTTC. Its protein product is CASSSGGSIHGYTF. The chain uses TRBV28 and TRBJ1-2; 7 positions agree with TRBD1. Germline trimming cut 4 bases from V and 6 bases from J; bases unmatched to any gene: 8. CDR3 length equals 14 residues. The V gene's germline CDR1 is MDHEN and CDR2 SYDVKM.

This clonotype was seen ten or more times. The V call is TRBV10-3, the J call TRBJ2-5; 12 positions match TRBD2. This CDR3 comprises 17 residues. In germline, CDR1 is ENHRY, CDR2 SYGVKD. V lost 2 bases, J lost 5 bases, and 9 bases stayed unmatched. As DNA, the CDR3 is TGTGCCATCAGTGAGCGGTCTAGCGGGGGGGCCCGCGAGACCCAGTACTTC. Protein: CAISERSSGGARETQYF.

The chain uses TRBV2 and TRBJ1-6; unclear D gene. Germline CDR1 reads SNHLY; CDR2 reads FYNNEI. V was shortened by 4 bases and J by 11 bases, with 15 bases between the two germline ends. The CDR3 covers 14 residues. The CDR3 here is CASSGRRGVAPLHF. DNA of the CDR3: TGTGCCAGCAGTGGCCGACGTGGAGTGGCACCCCTCCACTTT.

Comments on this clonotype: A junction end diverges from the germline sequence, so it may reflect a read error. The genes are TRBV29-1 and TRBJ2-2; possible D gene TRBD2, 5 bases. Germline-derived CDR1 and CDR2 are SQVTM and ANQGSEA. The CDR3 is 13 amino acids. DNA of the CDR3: TGCAGCGGGACGACTGGGAACACCGGGGAGCTGTCTTTT. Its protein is CSGTTGNTGELSF.

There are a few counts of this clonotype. The CDR3: CASSSPGRGGRNEQFF. As DNA, the CDR3 is TGTGCCAGCAGTTCCCCGGGGCGGGGGGGAAGGAATGAGCAGTTCTTC. This chain connects TRBV6-5 to TRBJ2-1; 9 nucleotides line up with TRBD2. V gave up 4 bases and J gave up 7 bases; unmatched junction bases: 11. The CDR3 has 16 amino acids. Germline V gene lookup returns CDR1 MNHEY and CDR2 SVGAGI.

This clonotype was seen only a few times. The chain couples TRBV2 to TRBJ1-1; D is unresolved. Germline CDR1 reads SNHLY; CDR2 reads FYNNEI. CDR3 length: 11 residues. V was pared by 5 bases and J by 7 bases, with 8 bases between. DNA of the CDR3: TGTGCCAGCAGTCGACAAGTTGAAGCTTTCTTT. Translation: CASSRQVEAFF.

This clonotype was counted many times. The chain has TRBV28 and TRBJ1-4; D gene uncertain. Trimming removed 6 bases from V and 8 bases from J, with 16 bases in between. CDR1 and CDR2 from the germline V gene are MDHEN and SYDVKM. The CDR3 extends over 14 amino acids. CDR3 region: CASSPPFGGEKLFF. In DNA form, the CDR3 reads TGTGCCAGCAGCCCCCCCTTCGGCGGGGAAAAACTGTTTTTT.

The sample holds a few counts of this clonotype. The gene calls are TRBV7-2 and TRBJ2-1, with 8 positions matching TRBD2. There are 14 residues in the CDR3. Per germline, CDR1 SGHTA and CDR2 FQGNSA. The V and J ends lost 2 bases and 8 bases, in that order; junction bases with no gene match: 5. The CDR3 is CASSLKSSGYEQFF. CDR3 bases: TGTGCCAGCAGCTTAAAGTCTAGCGGGTATGAGCAGTTCTTC.